The 25 T cell receptor beta chains below all came from one sample that was sequenced in a study of cytotoxic CD8 clonotypes in ibrutinib-treated CLL. Sequencing used immunoSEQ multiplex PCR; TCRdb keeps in-frame clones, though not all of them. Of approximately 280,000 clones in the sample, 76% are singletons; the top ten hold about 5.7%. The input for sequencing was PBMCs, taken at disease progression, from a patient treated with ibrutinib. The receptors were gathered from a human donor with chronic lymphocytic leukemia.

The CDR3 region has the DNA TGTGCCAGCAGCCTCGCGGACAGGGGGGTGGGTGAGCAGTTCTTC. Encoded protein: CASSLADRGVGEQFF. The rearrangement uses TRBV14 and TRBJ2-1; 10 positions agree with TRBD1. V trimming: 4 bases; J trimming: 9 bases; junction bases outside the gene matches: 9. This CDR3 contains 15 residues. Germline loops: CDR1 SGHDN, CDR2 FVKESK.

The chain has TRBV10-3 and TRBJ2-3; tentatively, D is TRBD2 (6 bases). The length of the CDR3 is 15 residues. Germline V lookup: CDR1 ENHRY, CDR2 SYGVKD. Trimming shortened V by 5 bases and J by 0 bases, and 12 bases separated the two germline ends. Written as DNA, the CDR3 is TGTGCCATCAGTCACCCCAGCGGGAGCACAGATACGCAGTATTTT. It encodes CAISHPSGSTDTQYF.

Written as DNA, the CDR3 is TGTGCCAGCAGTCGTAGGGGGCCTGAGGACGAGCAGTTCTTC. This gives the protein CASSRRGPEDEQFF. The chain uses TRBV6-5 and TRBJ2-1, with 7 bases lining up with TRBD1. The CDR3 has 14 residues. The J segment lost 10 bases and the V segment lost 5 bases, leaving 11 bases of the junction unmatched. Germline V gene lookup returns CDR1 MNHEY and CDR2 SVGAGI.

This sequence joins TRBV5-1 and TRBJ2-5, with 8 bases that match TRBD2. Germline-derived CDR1 and CDR2 are SGHRS and YFSETQ. This CDR3 contains 15 residues. V shed 3 bases, J shed 1 base, and the junction held 5 bases outside the gene matches. The CDR3 region is CASSSAGTSQETQYF. CDR3 bases: TGCGCCAGCAGCTCCGCCGGGACTAGCCAAGAGACCCAGTACTTC.

The chain employs TRBV6-1 and TRBJ1-6, with TRBD1 matching over 7 bases. Per germline, CDR1 MNHNS and CDR2 SASEGT. The CDR3 totals 14 residues. V lost 5 bases to trimming and J lost 6 bases; unmatched junction nucleotides: 4. CDR3 bases: TGTGCCAGCAGTTTGAACAGGGGTAATTCACCCCTCCACTTT. It is translated as CASSLNRGNSPLHF.

Worth noting for this clone: Within the sample, other DNA sequences also encode this same CDR3. The chain uses TRBV5-1 and TRBJ2-5; D remains ambiguous. V dropped 2 bases and J dropped 2 bases, with 7 bases sitting between them. This CDR3 is built from 13 residues. CDR1 is SGHRS, CDR2 YFSETQ, per germline. The CDR3 loop is CASSFGGQETQYF. For the CDR3, the DNA is TGCGCCAGCAGCTTCGGTGGGCAAGAGACCCAGTACTTC.

This clone showed up just a few times. The J gene is TRBJ1-1, the V gene TRBV25-1; no definite D call. Per the germline V gene, CDR1 is MGHDK and CDR2 is SYGVNS. V was trimmed by 2 bases and J by 6 bases, leaving 13 bases between them. The CDR3 loop spans 14 amino acids. CDR3 residues: CASSEQGETAEAFF. In DNA, the CDR3 is TGTGCCAGCAGTGAACAAGGCGAGACCGCTGAAGCTTTCTTT.

In DNA form, the CDR3 reads TGTGCCAGCGCGGGGGAGACACAAGAGACCCAGTACTTC. The encoded protein is CASAGETQETQYF. The chain is built from TRBV5-5 and TRBJ2-5, with 7 bases that match TRBD2. CDR3 length equals 13 residues. V dropped 7 bases and J dropped 2; count of bases not matched to a gene: 5. Germline V CDR1 and CDR2: SGHKS, YYEKEE (reference sequence).

This clone was seen a few times. V and J are TRBV7-2 and TRBJ2-7; possibly TRBD1 for D (5 bases). The length of the CDR3 is 14 residues. The germline V gene has CDR1 SGHTA and CDR2 FQGNSA. With 2 bases removed from V and 0 bases from J, the gap between germline ends came to 8 bases. The CDR3 reads CASSLRQSSYEQYF. CDR3 nucleotide sequence: TGTGCCAGCAGCTTAAGACAGAGCTCCTACGAGCAGTACTTC.

The chain is built from TRBV6-5 and TRBJ2-3; D is ambiguous. This CDR3 is built from 16 residues. Germline CDR1 MNHEY, CDR2 SVGAGI. With 2 bases removed from V and 0 bases from J, the gap between germline ends came to 12 bases. The CDR3: CASSYRATTSTDTQYF. In nucleotides, the CDR3 is TGTGCCAGCAGTTACAGGGCAACAACTAGCACAGATACGCAGTATTTT.

V is TRBV5-1 and J is TRBJ1-2; 8 bases map to TRBD1. CDR1 is SGHRS, CDR2 YFSETQ, per germline. J lost 4 bases, V lost 0 bases, and 2 bases had no gene match. The CDR3 spans 14 residues. The CDR3 sequence: CASSLETGAYGYTF. The CDR3 DNA reads as TGCGCCAGCAGCTTGGAGACAGGGGCCTATGGCTACACCTTC.

The chain links TRBV2 to TRBJ2-7; D tentatively reads TRBD1 or TRBD2 (5 bases each). This CDR3 is 12 amino acids long. Germline values: CDR1 SNHLY, CDR2 FYNNEI. V gave up 8 bases and J gave up 3 bases, with 11 bases separating them. CDR3 sequence: CASGERGYEQYF. The CDR3, as DNA: TGTGCCAGCGGGGAGAGGGGCTACGAGCAGTACTTC.

V usage is TRBV19 and J usage is TRBJ1-5; 7 positions match TRBD1. Trimming at V came to 4 bases and at J to 11 bases, leaving 11 bases not matched to a gene. This CDR3 comprises 14 residues. Germline CDR1 is LNHDA and CDR2 is SQIVND (reference sequence). CDR3 loop: CASSKKTGPMAQHF. Written as DNA, the CDR3 is TGTGCCAGTAGTAAGAAGACAGGGCCCATGGCCCAGCATTTT.

The chain has TRBV5-1 and TRBJ1-1; the match to TRBD1 covers 9 bases. Looked up from germline, CDR1 is SGHRS and CDR2 is YFSETQ. The CDR3 spans 15 residues. V lost 2 bases to trimming and J lost 0 bases; unmatched junction nucleotides: 2. The CDR3 coding sequence is TGCGCCAGCAGCTTTGGGACAGGGTTGAACACTGAAGCTTTCTTT. Its protein is CASSFGTGLNTEAFF.

About this clone itself: The junction and the germline gene differ at one end; a read error may be behind it. This sequence joins TRBV28 and TRBJ2-7; TRBD1 matches at 7 bases. Looked up from germline, CDR1 is MDHEN and CDR2 is SYDVKM. CDR3 length equals 14 residues. CDR3 in amino acids: CASSPLSRGQFTVF. As DNA, the CDR3 is TGTGCCAGCAGTCCTTTGTCCAGGGGACAGTTCACCGTCTTC. Full variable domain (rest looked up from reference TRBV28 and TRBJ2-7): DVKVTQSSRYLVKRTGEKVFLECVQDMDHENMFWYRQDPGLGLRLIYFSYDVKMKEKGDIPEGYSVSREKKERFSLILESASTNQTSMYLCASSPLSRGQFTVFGPGTRLTVT.

The rearrangement joins TRBV4-1 to TRBJ2-3, with TRBD2 identical over 9 bases. Losses at the gene ends were 2 bases for V and 1 base for J; bases not matched to a gene: 7. Germline V gene sequence: CDR1 MGHRA, CDR2 YSYEKL. CDR3 length equals 17 residues. The DNA of the CDR3 is TGCGCCAGCAGCCAAACTCTTTTAGCGGGGGGCACAGATACGCAGTATTTT. Translating it yields CASSQTLLAGGTDTQYF.

The CDR3 loop reads CASSETPTLNTEAFF. The CDR3 DNA reads as TGTGCCAGCAGTGAAACCCCGACCTTGAACACTGAAGCTTTCTTT. The V gene is TRBV2, the J gene TRBJ1-1; the D is unclear. Looked up from germline, CDR1 is SNHLY and CDR2 is FYNNEI. The V gene lost 2 bases and the J gene lost 0 bases, with 10 bases spanning the gap. CDR3 size: 15 residues.

This clone was counted a few times. This chain joins TRBV25-1 and TRBJ1-2, with unresolved D. V was trimmed by 6 bases and J by 2 bases, leaving 7 bases between them. The CDR3 runs to 12 residues. Germline CDR1 MGHDK, CDR2 SYGVNS. The CDR3: CASRDLNYGYTF. CDR3 bases: TGTGCCAGCAGGGACTTAAACTATGGCTACACCTTC.

V is TRBV18 and J is TRBJ2-7, with no clear D. CDR1 and CDR2 from the germline V gene are KGHSH and LQKENI. There are 13 residues in the CDR3. V lost 4 bases to trimming and J lost 0 bases, with 7 bases between them. For the CDR3, the DNA is TGTGCCAGCTCACAAGTCAGCTCCTACGAGCAGTACTTC. As protein: CASSQVSSYEQYF.

The chain carries TRBV9 and TRBJ2-3, with 8 positions matching TRBD2. J gave up 3 bases and V 4 bases, and 10 bases lay outside the gene matches. The CDR3 is 16 amino acids. The germline gives CDR1 SGDLS, CDR2 YYNGEE. The CDR3 is CASSPRSGSWTDTQYF. The DNA of the CDR3 is TGTGCCAGCAGCCCAAGGAGCGGGAGCTGGACAGATACGCAGTATTTT.

The chain combines TRBV28 with TRBJ2-7; 9 bases agree with TRBD2. Per germline, CDR1 MDHEN and CDR2 SYDVKM. This CDR3 is 16 amino acids long. The V gene end was trimmed by 6 bases and the J gene end by 4 bases; junction bases not matched to a gene: 13. CDR3 coding DNA: TGTGCCAGCAGGTCCGCCGGAGTTAGCGGGAGTTACGAGCAGTACTTC. Residues: CASRSAGVSGSYEQYF.

The chain recombines TRBV29-1 with TRBJ2-7; 9 nucleotides agree with TRBD2. V lost 4 bases, J lost 0 bases, and 4 bases stayed unmatched. The germline gives CDR1 SQVTM, CDR2 ANQGSEA. CDR3 length: 14 amino acids. CDR3 DNA: TGCAGCGTTGTGAGCGGGGGGAGCTCCTACGAGCAGTACTTC. The encoded protein is CSVVSGGSSYEQYF.

The chain is built from TRBV27 and TRBJ2-1, with 11 bases that match TRBD1. Trimming cost V 6 bases and J 2 bases; bases outside gene matches: 3. This CDR3 region has 15 residues. From germline, CDR1 is MNHEY and CDR2 SMNVEV (reference sequence). This CDR3 is CASSRGQGAYNEQFF. DNA of the CDR3: TGTGCCAGCAGCCGGGGACAGGGGGCCTACAATGAGCAGTTCTTC.

The CDR3 DNA is TGCAGCGTTGAAGGGGACAGGGACCTGTACCAAGAGACCCAGTACTTC. Its translation: CSVEGDRDLYQETQYF. The genes are TRBV29-1 and TRBJ2-5; 9 positions agree with TRBD1. Germline CDR1 reads SQVTM; CDR2 reads ANQGSEA. CDR3 size: 16 residues. V was clipped by 1 base and J by 0 bases; unmatched bases: 6.

The V and J genes are TRBV9 and TRBJ2-3, with 9 bases identical to TRBD2. V trimming: 0 bases; J trimming: 4 bases; junction bases outside the gene matches: 6. This CDR3 has 16 amino acids. Germline CDR1 and CDR2: SGDLS and YYNGEE. The CDR3 spells CASSVELLAGADTQYF. For the CDR3, the DNA is TGTGCCAGCAGCGTAGAATTGTTAGCGGGGGCAGATACGCAGTATTTT.